The 9 T cell receptor beta chains below were found in one sample sequenced in a study of technical replicates of blood from a few donors. Only in-frame clones appear in the TCRdb table, and some are missing; sequencing was by immunoSEQ multiplex PCR. The sample has some 70,000 clones, roughly 92% seen once. The specimen was T cells isolated from PBMCs. Source of these receptors: a human donor in good health.

The chain combines TRBV4-1 with TRBJ2-1; 11 positions match TRBD2. Germline-derived CDR1 and CDR2 are MGHRA and YSYEKL. The CDR3 covers 16 residues. The junction had 7 bases not matched to a gene; V was cut back by 3 bases and J by 6 bases. The CDR3 coding sequence is TGCGCCAGCAGCCAGAGTGTAGCGGGAGGGATCAATGAGCAGTTCTTC. Translating it yields CASSQSVAGGINEQFF.

V gene TRBV11-3 combines with J gene TRBJ2-7; 9 nucleotides match TRBD1. The V segment lost 2 bases and the J segment 0 bases; nucleotides outside the gene matches: 5. CDR1 and CDR2 from the germline V gene are SGHNT and YENEEA. CDR3 length equals 16 residues. Here the CDR3 DNA reads TGTGCCAGCAGCTTAACAGGGACAGGGAGCTCCTACGAGCAGTACTTC. As protein: CASSLTGTGSSYEQYF.

The rearrangement uses TRBV11-2 and TRBJ2-4; 7 bases match TRBD2. Germline V CDR1 and CDR2: SGHAT, FQNNGV. CDR3 length: 17 amino acids. With V trimmed by 6 bases and J by 0 bases, 11 bases remained unmatched. CDR3 loop: CASRGSAGSLAKNIQYF. CDR3 sequence (DNA): TGTGCCAGCAGGGGTTCAGCGGGGTCCCTAGCCAAAAACATTCAGTACTTC.

The gene calls are TRBV11-2 and TRBJ2-3, with D possibly TRBD2 on 6 matching bases. The germline CDR1 and CDR2 sequences are SGHAT and FQNNGV. The ends were cut back, 1 base at V and 0 bases at J, with 14 bases in the middle. CDR3 size: 17 residues. The CDR3 region is CASSLVGDFSSTDTQYF. CDR3 DNA sequence: TGTGCCAGCAGCTTAGTGGGGGACTTTTCTAGCACAGATACGCAGTATTTT. Full variable domain (missing parts from reference TRBV11-2 and TRBJ2-3): EAGVAQSPRYKIIEKRQSVAFWCNPISGHATLYWYQQILGQGPKLLIQFQNNGVVDDSQLPKDRFSAERLKGVDSTLKIQPAKLEDSAVYLCASSLVGDFSSTDTQYFGPGTRLTVL.

This chain connects TRBV4-1 to TRBJ1-1; D is unresolved. The germline V gene encodes CDR1 MGHRA and CDR2 YSYEKL. V lost 1 base, J lost 5 bases, and 14 bases lay in between. The CDR3 consists of 15 residues. CDR3 coding DNA: TGCGCCAGCAGCCAAGGTGGGAGGGCGCGGACTGAAGCTTTCTTT. Its translation is CASSQGGRARTEAFF.

The V call is TRBV27, the J call TRBJ2-1, with 8 bases fitting TRBD2. CDR3 size: 14 residues. Germline loops: CDR1 MNHEY, CDR2 SMNVEV (reference sequence). With V trimmed by 8 bases and J by 2 bases, 5 bases remained unmatched. CDR3 protein: CASGPGGTYNEQFF. CDR3 coding DNA: TGTGCCAGCGGGCCGGGGGGGACCTACAATGAGCAGTTCTTC.

The rearrangement uses TRBV29-1 and TRBJ1-1; 7 bases match TRBD1. CDR1 is SQVTM and CDR2 is ANQGSEA in the germline V gene. With 6 bases clipped from V and 2 bases from J, the junction kept 18 bases outside the gene matches. CDR3 size: 17 residues. DNA for the CDR3: TGCAGCGTAGACCCTGATGCCCAGGGGGACGGAAACACTGAAGCTTTCTTT. It translates to CSVDPDAQGDGNTEAFF.

CDR3 DNA sequence: TGTGCCAGCAGCCCCGCATTTCTTAGCGGGAGAAGACTAGAGACCCAGTACTTC. Protein sequence: CASSPAFLSGRRLETQYF. The genes are TRBV16 and TRBJ2-5; 9 bases map to TRBD2. The CDR3 covers 18 residues. Germline CDR1 reads KGHSY; CDR2 reads FQNENV. J lost 4 bases, V lost 4 bases, and 16 bases had no gene match.

V gene TRBV5-6 combines with J gene TRBJ2-1; 7 bases line up with TRBD2. This CDR3 region has 15 residues. Germline V gives CDR1 SGHDT, CDR2 YYEEEE. Trimming took 2 bases from V and 2 from J; bases not matched to a gene: 4. The CDR3 region is CASSLYAGAYNEQFF. Written as DNA, the CDR3 is TGTGCCAGCAGCTTATATGCGGGAGCCTACAATGAGCAGTTCTTC.